The next 25 T cell receptor beta chains were all read from a single sample in a study of T cells in Graves' hyperthyroidism and ophthalmopathy. RNA transcripts gave rise to amplified TCR beta CDR3 regions. TCR CDR3 regions were first amplified by RT-PCR with HTBI primers. TCRdb re-analysed the multiplex PCR reads in MiXCR, keeping a single row per CDR3 protein. The sample consists of hundreds of thousands of distinct CDR3 sequences, about 17% of them appearing once. Sequencing was carried out using blood. Receptors originate from a woman in her 30s with Graves' hyperthyroidism.

This clonotype was seen many times. The chain uses TRBV11-1 and TRBJ2-7; 8 bases match TRBD1. After removal of 5 bases from V and 2 bases from J, the junction contained 5 bases not matched to a gene. The CDR3 covers 14 residues. Germline CDR1 is SGHAT and CDR2 is FQDESV (reference sequence). The CDR3 protein is CASSLRTGTYEQYF. The CDR3 DNA follows: TGTGCCAGCAGCCTTCGGACAGGGACCTACGAGCAGTACTTC.

The V gene is TRBV7-8, the J gene TRBJ2-7; D remains ambiguous. V shed 5 bases and J shed 4 bases, with 24 bases lying between them. Germline V lookup: CDR1 SGHVS, CDR2 FQNEAQ. The length of the CDR3 is 17 residues. This CDR3 reads CASSQWSSSGKEYEQYF. CDR3 DNA sequence: TGTGCCAGCAGCCAATGGTCCTCGAGTGGAAAAGAATACGAGCAGTACTTC.

This sequence joins TRBV12-3 or TRBV12-4 and TRBJ2-3; D not certain. This CDR3 is built from 14 residues. The ends were cut back, 2 bases at V and 4 bases at J, with 10 bases in the middle. The CDR3 reads CASSLFDPADTQYF. The CDR3 nucleotides are TGTGCCAGCAGTTTATTTGACCCCGCAGATACGCAGTATTTT.

V and J are TRBV9 and TRBJ2-1; possibly TRBD2 for D (6 bases). Deletions cut 6 bases from V and 7 bases from J, with 14 bases between. The CDR3 contains 13 residues. The germline CDR1 and CDR2 sequences are SGDLS and YYNGEE. This CDR3 is CASTIPGGNEQFF. The CDR3 DNA reads as TGTGCCAGCACCATCCCCGGGGGAAATGAGCAGTTCTTC.

This clonotype was seen ten or more times. The chain has TRBV10-3 and TRBJ2-3; D unclear. Germline V gives CDR1 ENHRY, CDR2 SYGVKD. The CDR3 has 11 residues. V lost 2 bases, J lost 6 bases, and 3 bases lay in between. The CDR3 sequence: CAISERDTQYF. CDR3 coding DNA: TGTGCCATCAGTGAGCGGGATACGCAGTATTTT.

This clonotype was seen many times. The rearrangement joins TRBV2 to TRBJ2-7; D call uncertain. Between the trimmed V and J ends, which lost 3 bases and 9 bases, there was a span of 9 bases. Germline CDR1 SNHLY, CDR2 FYNNEI. The CDR3 loop spans 11 amino acids. The chain's CDR3 is CASSETLWQYF. CDR3 DNA sequence: TGTGCCAGCAGTGAGACGTTATGGCAGTACTTC.

The CDR3 here is CASSLEEQAGEQYF. The CDR3 DNA sequence: TGTGCCAGCAGTTTAGAGGAACAAGCGGGCGAGCAGTACTTC. The chain has TRBV27 and TRBJ2-7, with D possibly matching TRBD2 (6 bases). CDR1 and CDR2 (germline): MNHEY, SMNVEV (reference sequence). V lost 2 bases and J lost 6, with 14 bases in between. The CDR3 is 14 residues long.

This clonotype was recorded many times. The chain uses TRBV30 and TRBJ2-1; D perhaps matches TRBD2 (5 bases). V was trimmed by 3 bases and J by 7 bases, leaving 19 bases between them. Germline V gene data show CDR1 as GTSNPN and CDR2 as SVGIG (reference sequence). The CDR3 runs to 15 residues. The CDR3 loop is CAWRSVGGSQNEQFF. The CDR3 DNA follows: TGTGCCTGGAGGTCAGTAGGAGGATCTCAAAATGAGCAGTTCTTC.

This clonotype has at least ten counts. This chain links TRBV20-1 with TRBJ2-1; unclear D gene. The V gene's germline CDR1 is DFQATT and CDR2 SNEGSKA (reference sequence). CDR3 length: 14 amino acids. Trimming stripped 4 bases from V and 4 bases from J, with 14 bases between. The CDR3 nucleotides read TGCAGTGCTACCTCCACCACGGGTTACAATGAGCAGTTCTTC. Translated: CSATSTTGYNEQFF.

The chain recombines TRBV2 with TRBJ2-1; 12 nucleotides align to TRBD2. The CDR3 is 15 residues long. The J segment lost 4 bases and the V segment lost 7 bases, leaving 5 bases of the junction unmatched. CDR1 is SNHLY and CDR2 is FYNNEI in the germline V gene. CDR3 bases: TGTGCCAGCACCAAACTAGCGGGAGGATACAATGAGCAGTTCTTC. The encoded protein is CASTKLAGGYNEQFF. Full variable domain (rest looked up from reference TRBV2 and TRBJ2-1): EPEVTQTPSHQVTQMGQEVILRCVPISNHLYFYWYRQILGQKVEFLVSFYNNEISEKSEIFDDQFSVERPDGSNFTLKIRSTKLEDSAMYFCASTKLAGGYNEQFFGPGTRLTVL.

This clonotype was seen ten or more times. CDR3: CSAITASGSNTDTQYF. CDR3 bases: TGCAGTGCTATTACCGCTAGCGGGAGCAACACAGATACGCAGTATTTT. The chain carries TRBV20-1 and TRBJ2-3, with 10 bases lining up with TRBD2. V was clipped by 4 bases and J by 2 bases; unmatched bases: 9. Germline assignment: CDR1 DFQATT and CDR2 SNEGSKA (reference sequence). CDR3 length: 16 residues.

This clonotype was observed a handful of times. V and J are TRBV29-1 and TRBJ2-1; TRBD1 might be the D (5 bases). Trimming removed 3 bases from V and 6 bases from J, with 12 bases in between. Germline CDR1 SQVTM, CDR2 ANQGSEA. CDR3 length: 13 residues. Here the CDR3 reads CSVEGLWVNEQFF. The CDR3 nucleotides are TGCAGCGTTGAGGGGCTCTGGGTCAATGAGCAGTTCTTC.

Concerning this clonotype itself: Since a much larger clone is just one base distant, this may be a read error. CDR3 bases: TGTGCCAGCAGGGGGCCGCCAGGGGAAGGAGAAAAACTGTTTTTT. The encoded protein is CASRGPPGEGEKLFF. The genes are TRBV12-3 or TRBV12-4 and TRBJ1-4, with D possibly TRBD1 on 6 matching bases. This CDR3 spans 15 amino acids. Deletions cut 6 bases from V and 8 bases from J, with 19 bases between.

The rearrangement joins TRBV9 to TRBJ1-2, with 7 bases fitting TRBD1. V dropped 2 bases and J dropped 5; count of bases not matched to a gene: 6. In germline, CDR1 is SGDLS, CDR2 YYNGEE. This CDR3 region has 14 residues. CDR3 nucleotide sequence: TGTGCCAGCAGCGTGGGACAGAACCTTTATGGCTACACCTTC. It is translated as CASSVGQNLYGYTF. Based on the CDR3 plus reference TRBV9 and TRBJ1-2, the full variable domain is DSGVTQTPKHLITATGQRVTLRCSPRSGDLSVYWYQQSLDQGLQFLIQYYNGEERAKGNILERFSAQQFPDLHSELNLSSLELGDSALYFCASSVGQNLYGYTFGSGTRLTVV.

This clonotype has a count of ten or more. This chain's CDR3 is CASSPLRGQETQYF. CDR3 in DNA: TGTGCCAGCAGCCCCCTCAGAGGCCAAGAGACCCAGTACTTC. This chain joins TRBV12-3 or TRBV12-4 and TRBJ2-5; D call uncertain. V gave up 6 bases and J gave up 1 base, with 12 bases separating them. The CDR3 is 14 residues long.

Regarding this clonotype: It may be a read error: a sequence one base away is much more abundant. The rearrangement uses TRBV11-2 and TRBJ2-1, with D unclear. The length of the CDR3 is 15 residues. CDR1 SGHAT and CDR2 FQNNGV come from the germline V gene. CDR3 sequence (DNA): TGTACCAGCAGCTTAATACGGTATCGGTACAATGAGCAGTTCTTC. Translated: CTSSLIRYRYNEQFF.

The sample holds many counts of this clonotype. The gene calls are TRBV7-2 and TRBJ2-1; 12 bases line up with TRBD1. After removal of 5 bases from V and 7 bases from J, the junction contained 3 bases not matched to a gene. CDR1 and CDR2 (germline): SGHTA, FQGNSA. The CDR3 length is 14 residues. CDR3 protein: CASSRDRGHNEQFF. CDR3 DNA: TGTGCCAGCAGCCGGGACAGGGGGCATAATGAGCAGTTCTTC.

This chain links TRBV15 with TRBJ1-4, with D maybe TRBD1 (6 bases). CDR3 length: 13 residues. CDR1 LNHNV and CDR2 YYDKDF come from the germline V gene (reference sequence). V lost 8 bases and J 6 bases, leaving 13 bases between the germline ends. CDR3 residues: CATGRTEDEKLFF. The CDR3 DNA is TGTGCCACCGGTAGGACAGAGGATGAAAAACTGTTTTTT.

This clonotype has only a few counts. This chain uses TRBV28 with TRBJ2-7, with D hard to call. V lost 3 bases and J lost 8, with 11 bases in between. Germline assignment: CDR1 MDHEN and CDR2 SYDVKM. CDR3 length equals 12 residues. Written as DNA, the CDR3 is TGTGCCAGCAGTTTTGGACCGGGTAAGCAGTACTTC. Amino acids: CASSFGPGKQYF.

This clonotype was recorded many times. The rearrangement joins TRBV11-3 to TRBJ2-1; 10 nucleotides match TRBD2. This CDR3 has 15 residues. V trimming: 3 bases; J trimming: 5 bases; junction bases outside the gene matches: 4. Germline V gene sequence: CDR1 SGHNT, CDR2 YENEEA. The CDR3 DNA sequence: TGTGCCAGCAGCTTGCCTAGCGGGAGAAACAATGAGCAGTTCTTC. Its translation is CASSLPSGRNNEQFF.

The chain joins TRBV28 to TRBJ1-4; 8 nucleotides align to TRBD1. The CDR3 is made up of 15 amino acids. V lost 4 bases and J lost 8; bases outside the gene matches: 9. CDR1 is MDHEN, CDR2 SYDVKM, per germline. In DNA, the CDR3 is TGTGCCAGCAGTTATATCGGACAGGGCGGCGAAAAACTGTTTTTT. Amino acids: CASSYIGQGGEKLFF.

V usage is TRBV30 and J usage is TRBJ1-5; no clear D gene. Germline V gene data show CDR1 as GTSNPN and CDR2 as SVGIG (reference sequence). The CDR3 length is 15 residues. Trimming took 2 bases from V and 5 from J, leaving 16 bases between them. The DNA of the CDR3 is TGTGCCTGGAGTAACGACGCTAGCACGGATCAGCCCCAGCATTTT. Its translation is CAWSNDASTDQPQHF.

This clonotype showed up many times. The chain joins TRBV9 to TRBJ2-7, with D possibly being TRBD2 (5 bases). V was cut by 2 bases and J by 7 bases, with 19 bases left in between. The CDR3 is made up of 15 amino acids. Germline values: CDR1 SGDLS, CDR2 YYNGEE. CDR3 residues: CASSVSEAVGSEQYF. The CDR3 coding sequence is TGTGCCAGCAGCGTTTCGGAGGCGGTAGGGTCGGAGCAGTACTTC.

This clonotype turned up a few times. The genes are TRBV9 and TRBJ1-2; tentatively, D is TRBD1 (6 bases). Trimming left V 1 base short and J 8 bases short, with 12 bases between. In germline, CDR1 is SGDLS, CDR2 YYNGEE. The CDR3 covers 13 residues. The CDR3 is CASSVRSGVGYTF. The CDR3 nucleotides are TGTGCCAGCAGCGTACGGTCAGGGGTAGGCTACACCTTC. Full variable domain (outside the CDR3, taken from reference TRBV9 and TRBJ1-2): DSGVTQTPKHLITATGQRVTLRCSPRSGDLSVYWYQQSLDQGLQFLIQYYNGEERAKGNILERFSAQQFPDLHSELNLSSLELGDSALYFCASSVRSGVGYTFGSGTRLTVV.

This clonotype was found many times. V and J are TRBV20-1 and TRBJ2-1; maybe TRBD1 (5 bases). V lost 6 bases and J lost 4, with 13 bases in between. Germline assignment: CDR1 DFQATT and CDR2 SNEGSKA (reference sequence). The CDR3 contains 13 residues. The CDR3 coding sequence is TGCAGTGCCGAGGACATCGGTTACAATGAGCAGTTCTTC. As protein: CSAEDIGYNEQFF.